What follows are 25 T cell receptor beta chains derived from one specimen sequenced in a study of T cells after posttransplantation cyclophosphamide. Treatment was busulfan-fludarabine conditioning, a marrow graft, and cyclophosphamide on days +3 and +4. Libraries were prepared by immunoSEQ multiplex PCR; TCRdb keeps only in-frame clonotypes and omits some of them. In the table there are some 6,700 clones, more than 90% of which are singletons. This specimen consisted of CD8+ T cells sorted from blood, obtained after allogeneic stem cell transplant with posttransplant cyclophosphamide. These receptors were taken from a male patient aged 55-69 years who received an allogeneic stem cell transplant from a related donor and was CMV-positive. The graft donor may be the source of some T cells.

This clone was found a few times. The V call is TRBV5-4, the J call TRBJ1-6; D unclear. The V gene lost 4 bases and the J gene lost 9 bases, with 20 bases spanning the gap. This CDR3 is 16 amino acids long. From germline, CDR1 is SGHNT and CDR2 YYREEE (reference sequence). CDR3 region: CASSQDLVIGVSPLHF. CDR3 bases: TGTGCCAGCAGCCAAGATCTGGTTATCGGGGTTTCACCCCTCCACTTT.

A few counts support this clone. The V gene is TRBV5-6, the J gene TRBJ2-7; 10 bases are a match to TRBD1. Germline assignment: CDR1 SGHDT and CDR2 YYEEEE. This CDR3 is 14 amino acids long. V lost 3 bases to trimming and J lost 3 bases; unmatched junction nucleotides: 3. Here the CDR3 reads CASSWGTGVYEQYF. DNA for the CDR3: TGTGCCAGCAGCTGGGGGACAGGGGTCTACGAGCAGTACTTC.

J is TRBJ2-3 and V is TRBV5-6; 7 bases map to TRBD1. CDR1 is SGHDT, CDR2 YYEEEE, per germline. CDR3 size: 13 residues. J was trimmed by 7 bases and V by 4 bases; bases with no gene match: 6. CDR3 DNA sequence: TGTGCCAGCAGCCAAGACAGGGAAAATACGCAGTATTTT. This sequence encodes CASSQDRENTQYF.

By sample share, this clone is large. V gene TRBV5-6 combines with J gene TRBJ2-1; D not resolved. Germline CDR1 reads SGHDT; CDR2 reads YYEEEE. This CDR3 is built from 14 residues. V shed 2 bases and J shed 5 bases, with 11 bases lying between them. The CDR3 spells CASSFYFKNNEQFF. The CDR3 bases are TGTGCCAGCAGCTTCTACTTTAAAAACAATGAGCAGTTCTTC. The full variable domain, completed using reference TRBV5-6 and TRBJ2-1, is DAGVTQSPTHLIKTRGQQVTLRCSPKSGHDTVSWYQQALGQGPQFIFQYYEEEERQRGNFPDRFSGHQFPNYSSELNVNALLLGDSALYLCASSFYFKNNEQFFGPGTRLTVL.

The chain recombines TRBV13 with TRBJ2-1; 7 nucleotides agree with TRBD1. The CDR3 covers 16 residues. The trim removed 4 bases at V and 3 bases at J, leaving 9 bases unmatched. Germline CDR1 PRHDT, CDR2 FYEKMQ (reference sequence). DNA for the CDR3: TGTGCCAGCAGCTCCTCACAGGGGCCTTTCTACAATGAGCAGTTCTTC. Translating it yields CASSSSQGPFYNEQFF.

The chain is built from TRBV5-6 and TRBJ1-1; TRBD1 agrees at 7 bases. Unmatched junction bases numbered 7, after V lost 4 bases and J lost 4 bases. CDR1 is SGHDT, CDR2 YYEEEE, per germline. CDR3 length equals 14 residues. CDR3 DNA: TGTGCCAGCAGCGTATTGACAGGGTTCACTGAAGCTTTCTTT. Amino acid sequence: CASSVLTGFTEAFF.

The chain employs TRBV5-4 and TRBJ1-1; TRBD1 is a possible D gene (5 bases). The germline V gene has CDR1 SGHNT and CDR2 YYREEE (reference sequence). The CDR3 loop spans 14 amino acids. The V end was cut by 2 bases, the J end by 4 bases, with 12 bases between. CDR3: CASSFGGSSTEAFF. The CDR3 nucleotides are TGTGCCAGCAGCTTCGGGGGTTCGAGCACTGAAGCTTTCTTT.

The CDR3: CASSMGSYYNSPLHF. The CDR3 DNA is TGTGCCAGTAGTATGGGCAGCTACTATAATTCACCCCTCCACTTT. The chain employs TRBV19 and TRBJ1-6, with no clear D. The V gene lost 3 bases and the J gene lost 3 bases, with 9 bases spanning the gap. Germline V gives CDR1 LNHDA, CDR2 SQIVND (reference sequence). This CDR3 has 15 amino acids.

The chain uses TRBV7-7 and TRBJ2-2, with no clear D. Trimming cost V 4 bases and J 7 bases, with 13 bases left between them. The germline gives CDR1 SSHAT, CDR2 FNYEAQ (reference sequence). CDR3 size: 14 residues. The CDR3 loop reads CASSSSDLGGELFF. The CDR3 DNA reads TGTGCCAGCAGCTCTTCTGACTTGGGCGGGGAGCTGTTTTTT.

This chain uses TRBV28 with TRBJ1-1; D is unclear. Germline loops: CDR1 MDHEN, CDR2 SYDVKM. V lost 7 bases and J lost 5, with 14 bases in between. This CDR3 has 13 residues. The CDR3 protein is CASTSAGGTEAFF. CDR3 DNA sequence: TGTGCCAGCACCTCCGCGGGTGGGACTGAAGCTTTCTTT.

The CDR3 reads CASSQNAGEAYEQYF. In DNA form, the CDR3 reads TGTGCCAGCAGCCAAAATGCGGGGGAGGCCTACGAGCAGTACTTC. This rearrangement joins TRBV4-2 to TRBJ2-7, with 7 bases that match TRBD2. Germline loops: CDR1 LGHNA, CDR2 YNFKEQ. J lost 2 bases, V lost 2 bases, and 6 bases had no gene match. The CDR3 runs to 15 residues.

The CDR3 here is CSVEDGRGTGGEAFF. For the CDR3, the DNA is TGCAGCGTTGAAGATGGGAGAGGGACAGGCGGTGAAGCTTTCTTT. This chain uses TRBV29-1 with TRBJ1-1; TRBD1 agrees at 8 bases. V shed 0 bases, J shed 7 bases, and the junction held 10 bases outside the gene matches. CDR3 length equals 15 residues. Germline-derived CDR1 and CDR2 are SQVTM and ANQGSEA.

The chain carries TRBV15 and TRBJ1-4; TRBD1 matches 7 bases. Germline CDR1 reads LNHNV; CDR2 reads YYDKDF (reference sequence). The CDR3 has 16 amino acids. V lost 1 base to trimming and J lost 5 bases; unmatched junction nucleotides: 7. CDR3 loop: CATSRVRAGGNEKLFF. The CDR3 region has the DNA TGTGCCACCAGCAGAGTAAGGGCAGGGGGGAATGAAAAACTGTTTTTT.

The chain combines TRBV12-5 with TRBJ2-1; weak D call: TRBD1 (5 bases). The CDR3 contains 12 residues. Between the trimmed V and J ends, which lost 6 bases and 6 bases, there was a span of 9 bases. The germline CDR1 and CDR2 sequences are LGHNT and FRNRAP. The CDR3 here is CASGTDSNEQFF. The CDR3 DNA reads TGTGCTAGTGGAACCGACAGCAATGAGCAGTTCTTC.

The chain carries TRBV19 and TRBJ2-5, with 7 nucleotides matching TRBD1. This CDR3 has 14 residues. The germline V gene encodes CDR1 LNHDA and CDR2 SQIVND (reference sequence). The V segment lost 3 bases and the J segment 1 base; nucleotides outside the gene matches: 2. The CDR3 DNA is TGTGCCAGTAGTATCCGGGACAGCCAAGAGACCCAGTACTTC. Its protein is CASSIRDSQETQYF. Filled out from reference TRBV19 and TRBJ2-5, the complete variable domain reads DGGITQSPKYLFRKEGQNVTLSCEQNLNHDAMYWYRQDPGQGLRLIYYSQIVNDFQKGDIAEGYSVSREKKESFPLTVTSAQKNPTAFYLCASSIRDSQETQYFGPGTRLLVL.

This chain joins TRBV5-6 and TRBJ1-2; unclear D gene. Trimming stripped 7 bases from V and 1 base from J, with 14 bases between. CDR1 and CDR2 (germline): SGHDT, YYEEEE. CDR3 length: 14 amino acids. The CDR3 sequence: CASGLGNSNYGYTF. As DNA, the CDR3 is TGTGCCAGCGGTCTCGGGAACAGTAACTATGGCTACACCTTC.

This clone showed up just once. J is TRBJ2-5 and V is TRBV5-4; 10 bases are shared with TRBD2. With V trimmed by 8 bases and J by 5 bases, 15 bases remained unmatched. Germline V lookup: CDR1 SGHNT, CDR2 YYREEE (reference sequence). CDR3 size: 16 residues. As DNA, the CDR3 is TGTGCCAGGAGCCCTGAGGGTCTAGCGGGGGAGGAGACCCAGTACTTC. Translated, it gives CARSPEGLAGEETQYF.

CDR3 nucleotides: TGCGCCAGCAGCCCCTGGCTCCCTACCAGCAGGGAAAACACCGGGGAGCTGTTTTTT. The encoded protein is CASSPWLPTSRENTGELFF. The chain couples TRBV4-3 to TRBJ2-2; TRBD1 is a possible D gene (5 bases). Looked up from germline, CDR1 is LGHNA and CDR2 is YSLEER. Deletions cut 4 bases from V and 2 bases from J, with 23 bases between. CDR3 length: 19 amino acids.

V gene TRBV7-9 combines with J gene TRBJ2-3; TRBD2 matches at 11 bases. The CDR3 totals 16 residues. The ends lost 6 bases at V and 1 base at J; junction bases unmatched: 6. The germline CDR1 and CDR2 sequences are SEHNR and FQNEAQ (reference sequence). CDR3 in DNA: TGTGCCAGCAGTTGGGGACTAGCGGTTCGCACAGATACGCAGTATTTT. This codes for CASSWGLAVRTDTQYF.

The rearrangement joins TRBV27 to TRBJ2-2; the match to TRBD1 covers 8 bases. CDR1 is MNHEY, CDR2 SMNVEV, per germline (reference sequence). The CDR3 consists of 15 residues. The V and J ends lost 6 bases and 0 bases, in that order; junction bases with no gene match: 3. CDR3 region: CASRQGGANTGELFF. The CDR3 DNA reads as TGTGCCAGCAGACAGGGGGGTGCGAACACCGGGGAGCTGTTTTTT.

This chain links TRBV13 with TRBJ2-3; 9 bases agree with TRBD1. Germline V gene data show CDR1 as PRHDT and CDR2 as FYEKMQ (reference sequence). There are 14 residues in the CDR3. V dropped 5 bases and J dropped 1; count of bases not matched to a gene: 1. The CDR3 nucleotides are TGTGCCAGCAGCCGGGACAGGGGCACAGATACGCAGTATTTT. Its translation is CASSRDRGTDTQYF.

The genes are TRBV28 and TRBJ1-2; possible D gene TRBD1, 6 bases. CDR3 length: 17 residues. V was shortened by 3 bases and J by 5 bases, with 22 bases between the two germline ends. Per germline, CDR1 MDHEN and CDR2 SYDVKM. CDR3 nucleotide sequence: TGTGCCAGCAGTTTGCGAGGGCGGACAGACCTGACTTATGGCTACACCTTC. It codes for CASSLRGRTDLTYGYTF.

The chain links TRBV6-5 to TRBJ2-1; D is possibly TRBD2 (5 bases). V lost 0 bases to trimming and J lost 0 bases, with 9 bases between them. The germline CDR1 and CDR2 sequences are MNHEY and SVGAGI. The CDR3 sequence is 16 residues long. CDR3 amino acids: CASSYSEESSYNEQFF. The CDR3 nucleotides read TGTGCCAGCAGTTACTCGGAGGAGAGCTCCTACAATGAGCAGTTCTTC.

The rearrangement joins TRBV4-3 to TRBJ2-3, with 9 positions matching TRBD2. This CDR3 spans 13 amino acids. In germline, CDR1 is LGHNA, CDR2 YSLEER. Trimming removed 2 bases from V and 6 bases from J; junction bases left unmatched: 0. The CDR3 loop reads CASSQLAGDTQYF. The DNA for the CDR3 is TGCGCCAGCAGCCAACTAGCGGGGGATACGCAGTATTTT.

This clone has only a few counts. The rearrangement joins TRBV6-5 to TRBJ2-2; D might be TRBD1 (5 bases). The V and J ends lost 1 base and 6 bases respectively, with 12 bases between them. Germline lookup yields CDR1 MNHEY and CDR2 SVGAGI. This CDR3 contains 15 residues. The CDR3 spells CASSYLGVKAGELFF. The CDR3 DNA sequence: TGTGCCAGCAGTTACTTAGGGGTTAAGGCCGGGGAGCTGTTTTTT.